This TCR beta chain was profiled in a study of cytomegalovirus exposure and HLA in healthy donors. Relative to its sample, this clone is medium-sized (0.01 to 0.1%). The target antigen is unknown. The V and J ends lost 3 bases and 5 bases respectively, with 14 bases between them. The CDR3 contains 14 residues. Germline V lookup: CDR1 PRHDT, CDR2 FYEKMQ (reference sequence). The PCR employed 60 Vbeta primers together with 13 Jbeta primers. In the original processing: The authors later counted tens of millions of unique TCR beta chains, some 11 million of them shared. Produced via immunoSEQ multiplex PCR; TCRdb's table is partial and in-frame only. The V and J calls and clone size come from that table; D and trimming were worked out from the DNA. Among about 150,000 clones listed, around 82% were seen once. Whole-study results and caveats: Association with HLA alleles at 0.05 false discovery rate was found for 16,951 TCR beta sequences in a later analysis. Later, an analysis showed that TCR beta chains associated with HLA were more clonally expanded than others that were equally common.

The genes are TRBV13 and TRBJ2-7; D is uncertain. The receptor comes from a woman between 45 and 65 years old in good health and CMV-seropositive. The sequencing sample was made of PBMCs. The CDR3 nucleotides read TGTGCCAGCAGCTTCAGCGCTAGATCCCACGAGCAGTACTTC. Its translation: CASSFSARSHEQYF.